Given below is one T cell receptor (beta chain) in context. This sample was taken from a study of shared clonotypes between healthy human individuals. In the study overall: Three men and a couple of women, aged 18 to 49, were donors.

TCRdb keeps only in-frame clones here, not all; method: immunoSEQ multiplex PCR. Among some 2.4 million clones listed, under 95% were seen once. The origin of this receptor is a man younger than 30 in good health. Some clones in this sample may be carry-over from other donors' samples. Sequenced: naive CD4+ T cells from PBMCs. Subset: CD45RA+ positively selected.

CDR3 DNA sequence: TGTGCCAGCAGTTCGACAGGGGGACACAATGAGCAGTTCTTC. As protein: CASSSTGGHNEQFF. The rearrangement links TRBV6-6 to TRBJ2-1, with 9 bases lining up with TRBD1. V lost 4 bases and J lost 5; bases outside the gene matches: 3. Looked up from germline, CDR1 is MNHNY and CDR2 is SVGAGI (reference sequence). CDR3 length: 14 residues.